These T cell receptor beta chains were read from a single sample in a study of T cell repertoires in cytomegalovirus infection. TCRdb analysed the reads with MiXCR anew, one entry per CDR3 protein. The sample holds fewer than 350,000 distinct CDR3 sequences, around 9.5% seen once. Sequences were obtained from PBMCs. These receptors were obtained from a human donor in good health (CMV status not recorded). Some clones in this sample may be carry-over from other donors' samples. Both conserved end residues are part of each CDR3. Each record gives: J gene, D gene, V gene, CDR3 length, clone size, CDR3 DNA, CDR3 protein. The D gene is left open where the match is weak. Expanded clones get a size class; other rows say once, few or many, or leave the size out.

TRBJ1-1	-	TRBV28	13	many	TGTGCCAGCAGTCTACGGACAGTGTCTGAAGCTTTCTTT	CASSLRTVSEAFF
TRBJ2-7	-	TRBV11-2	15	few	TGTGCCAGCAGCTTAGCTGAGCGGGTTACCTACGAGCAGTACTTC	CASSLAERVTYEQYF
TRBJ2-5	TRBD2	TRBV24-1	21	-	TGTGCCACCAGTGATAACCACGGACTAGCGGGATCGTGGTTTCCGCAAGAGACCCAGTACTTC	CATSDNHGLAGSWFPQETQYF
TRBJ1-5	-	TRBV25-1	14	many	TGTGCCAGCAGTGAATATGCTCGTAATCAGCCCCAGCATTTT	CASSEYARNQPQHF
TRBJ2-2	-	TRBV7-6	16	many	TGTGCCAGCAGCTTAGGGACAAACGCGAACACCGGGGAGCTGTTTTTT	CASSLGTNANTGELFF
TRBJ2-1	TRBD2	TRBV6-6	16	few	TGTGCCAGCAGCACAAAGCTAGGGACTATAAACAATGAGCAGTTCTTC	CASSTKLGTINNEQFF
TRBJ1-1	TRBD1	TRBV4-2	11	-	TGTGCCAGCAGCTTACAGGGGAAAGCTTTCTTT	CASSLQGKAFF
TRBJ2-1	TRBD2	TRBV7-6	15	many	TGTGCCAGCAGCCAGGGACTAGCGGGAGTCAATGAGCAGTTCTTC	CASSQGLAGVNEQFF
TRBJ2-3	-	TRBV5-4	15	-	TGTGCCAGCAGCTTTACAGGGAGCATGAAAGATACGCAGTATTTT	CASSFTGSMKDTQYF
TRBJ2-1	TRBD2	TRBV28	14	-	TGTGCCAGCAGACCCGCGGGAGACACCAATGAGCAGTTCTTC	CASRPAGDTNEQFF
TRBJ2-5	TRBD1	TRBV6-2/TRBV6-3	14	-	TGTGCCAGCAGTTGGACAGGGCCAAGGGAGACCCAGTACTTC	CASSWTGPRETQYF
TRBJ2-5	TRBD2	TRBV3-1	18	-	TGTGCCAGCAGCTACCTCGGACTAGCGGGGGCGCTCCAAGAGACCCAGTACTTC	CASSYLGLAGALQETQYF
TRBJ1-5	-	TRBV12-5	15	-	TGTGCTAGTGGTTTGACGCACGGAAACAATCAGCCCCAGCATTTT	CASGLTHGNNQPQHF
TRBJ2-6	TRBD1	TRBV18	19	few	TGTGCCAGCTCACCACAAGGGACAGGGTTGTTGTCTGGGGCCAACGTCCTGACTTTC	CASSPQGTGLLSGANVLTF
TRBJ1-2	-	TRBV7-2	15	few	TGTGCCAGCAGCTTAGAACAGAATTATAACTATGGCTACACCTTC	CASSLEQNYNYGYTF
TRBJ1-1	TRBD1	TRBV6-5	14	many	TGTGCCAGCAGAACGACAGGGATGAATGCTGAAGCTTTCTTT	CASRTTGMNAEAFF
TRBJ2-3	-	TRBV5-6	16	many	TGTGCCAGCACCACCGACGTGGGAAGTGCAACAGATACGCAGTATTTT	CASTTDVGSATDTQYF
TRBJ1-3	TRBD1	TRBV7-4	19	few	TGTGCCAGCAGCTTAGCCCCAAGGGACAGAAGAATTTCTGGAAACACCATATATTTT	CASSLAPRDRRISGNTIYF
TRBJ2-1	TRBD1	TRBV7-3	18	-	TGTGCCAGCAGCTTACGGACAGGGGGACGTCGGGCGGACAATGAGCAGTTCTTC	CASSLRTGGRRADNEQFF
TRBJ1-1	TRBD1	TRBV7-2	14	-	TGTGCCAGCAGCATCCAGGGGGCGCGGACTGAAGCTTTCTTT	CASSIQGARTEAFF
TRBJ2-3	-	TRBV10-3	14	-	TGTGCCATCAGTGAGGGTGACCGCGGAGATACGCAGTATTTT	CAISEGDRGDTQYF
TRBJ2-2	TRBD1	TRBV7-6	17	many	TGTGCCAGCAGCTTAGCGAGAGGGACAGGTGCCACCGGGGAGCTGTTTTTT	CASSLARGTGATGELFF
TRBJ1-5	-	TRBV12-3/TRBV12-4	18	-	TGTGTCAGCAGCCGTGGGGGGCGAAGAGAATATAGCAATCAGCCCCAGCATTTT	CVSSRGGRREYSNQPQHF
TRBJ2-1	TRBD2	TRBV20-1	14	many	TGCAGTGCTAGGGGACTAACCGGAACCAATGAGCAGTTCTTC	CSARGLTGTNEQFF
TRBJ2-5	TRBD2	TRBV7-2	17	many	TGTGCCAGCAGCTGGGGACTAGCGGGGGCGTGGAAAGAGACCCAGTACTTC	CASSWGLAGAWKETQYF
TRBJ2-1	-	TRBV7-8	17	-	TGTGCCAGCAGCTTAGCGGGGAGGCGGAGCTCCTACAATGAGCAGTTCTTC	CASSLAGRRSSYNEQFF
TRBJ2-4	-	TRBV7-2	16	many	TGTGCCAGCAGCCCTCCGGGACTCTCAGCCAAAAACATTCAGTACTTC	CASSPPGLSAKNIQYF
TRBJ2-7	-	TRBV25-1	10	-	TGTGCCAGCAGGGCATACGAGCAGTACTTC	CASRAYEQYF
TRBJ2-2	TRBD1	TRBV20-1	16	many	TGCAGTGCTAGAGATCAAGGGGGCCGTAGCACCGGGGAGCTGTTTTTT	CSARDQGGRSTGELFF
TRBJ2-7	TRBD2	TRBV3-1	14	-	TGTGCCAGCAGCCGGGGACTATTCGCCTACGAGCAGTACTTC	CASSRGLFAYEQYF
TRBJ1-6	-	TRBV19	15	many	TGTGCCACCTCCGCCGCGGCAGGCAGCAATTCACCCCTCCACTTT	CATSAAAGSNSPLHF
TRBJ2-7	TRBD2	TRBV27	18	once	TGTGCCAGCAGTTTCCGAGATATGACTAGCGGGAGTAAGTACGAGCAGTACTTC	CASSFRDMTSGSKYEQYF
TRBJ2-7	TRBD1	TRBV12-5	13	-	TGTGCTAGTGGTTGGGACAGGTCCTACGAGCAGTACTTC	CASGWDRSYEQYF
TRBJ1-5	-	TRBV19	14	many	TGTGCCAGTAGTATAAGGGGTCCGGGTCAGCCCCAGCATTTT	CASSIRGPGQPQHF
TRBJ2-2	TRBD2	TRBV24-1	18	-	TGTGCCACCAGTGATTCGGCAGCGGGGGGGCCTGGCACCGGGGAGCTGTTTTTT	CATSDSAAGGPGTGELFF
TRBJ2-2	TRBD2	TRBV28	15	few	TGTGCCAGCAGTGTAGCGGGAGAAGTTTCCGGGGAGCTGTTTTTT	CASSVAGEVSGELFF
TRBJ2-7	-	TRBV7-4	13	-	TGTGCCAGCAGCGGTAGGGGGGACTACGAGCAGTACTTC	CASSGRGDYEQYF
TRBJ1-1	-	TRBV12-3/TRBV12-4	13	-	TGTGCCAGCACTGCCGGAGTGAACACTGAAGCTTTCTTT	CASTAGVNTEAFF
TRBJ2-7	-	TRBV6-6	15	many	TGTGCCAGCAGTTACTCGGAAGGACTGATCTACGAGCAGTACTTC	CASSYSEGLIYEQYF
TRBJ1-2	TRBD1	TRBV28	13	many	TGTGCCAGCACGGGGGACAGGGCAAGAGGCTACACCTTC	CASTGDRARGYTF
TRBJ2-3	TRBD1	TRBV6-1	14	-	TGTGCCAGCAGGAACAGGGGGCGGTCAGATACGCAGTATTTT	CASRNRGRSDTQYF
TRBJ2-2	TRBD1	TRBV12-3/TRBV12-4	16	-	TGTGCCAGCAGTGGACAGGGGGGTCGAAACACCGGGGAGCTGTTTTTT	CASSGQGGRNTGELFF
TRBJ2-7	TRBD2	TRBV7-3	15	many	TGTGCCAGCAGCTTAGAGCGGGGGGTGGACTACGAGCAGTACTTC	CASSLERGVDYEQYF
TRBJ2-1	TRBD2	TRBV6-2/TRBV6-3	13	few	TGTGCCGTCGGGACTAGCGTATACAATGAGCAGTTCTTC	CAVGTSVYNEQFF
TRBJ2-3	-	TRBV11-2	15	many	TGTGCCAGCAGCTCTGTAGTCGGGGCCCGGGATACGCAGTATTTT	CASSSVVGARDTQYF
TRBJ2-5	TRBD2	TRBV25-1	14	-	TGTGCCAGCACCAGCGGGGGGGCCGGGGAGACCCAGTACTTC	CASTSGGAGETQYF
TRBJ2-2	-	TRBV20-1	12	-	TGCAGTGCTAGTAGGGGGTCCGGGGAGCTGTTTTTT	CSASRGSGELFF
TRBJ2-3	-	TRBV10-3	13	few	TGTGCCATCAAGGGAGACTCTACAGATACGCAGTATTTT	CAIKGDSTDTQYF
TRBJ2-7	TRBD2	TRBV11-3	12	few	TGTGCCAGCAGCAACGGACTAGAAGAGCAGTACTTC	CASSNGLEEQYF
TRBJ2-5	TRBD1	TRBV12-3/TRBV12-4	14	many	TGTGCCAGCAGCCTGACCGGGACAGAAGAGACCCAGTACTTC	CASSLTGTEETQYF
TRBJ1-1	-	TRBV7-2	16	-	TGTGCCAGCAGCTTAGCGGGGGGCGGGCGTTCTCTTGAAGCTTTCTTT	CASSLAGGGRSLEAFF
TRBJ1-6	TRBD1	TRBV24-1	19	few	TGTGCCACCAGTGATTTGATGGATCAGAGACAGGGGGAGGATTCACCCCTCCACTTT	CATSDLMDQRQGEDSPLHF
TRBJ2-7	TRBD1	TRBV15	15	few	TGTGCCACCAGCAGAACGAACAGGGGGCCCTACGAGCAGTACTTC	CATSRTNRGPYEQYF
TRBJ2-1	TRBD2	TRBV6-5	16	few	TGTGCCAGCAGTTACTCGAAGGCTAGCGGGGAAAATGAGCAGTTCTTC	CASSYSKASGENEQFF
TRBJ1-3	TRBD1	TRBV11-2	13	-	TGTGCCAGCAGCCCGGGGACAGGGATCACCATATATTTT	CASSPGTGITIYF
TRBJ1-1	-	TRBV7-3	13	-	TGTGCCAGCAGCTTAACCAGCTCAGGGGAAGCTTTCTTT	CASSLTSSGEAFF
TRBJ2-5	-	TRBV4-1	16	many	TGCGCCAGCAGCCAAGCCCCGCCGGTGGCCACAGAGACCCAGTACTTC	CASSQAPPVATETQYF
TRBJ2-6	-	TRBV14	17	many	TGTGCCAGCTACAGGGACCGGGGAGGCTCGGGGGCCAACGTCCTGACTTTC	CASYRDRGGSGANVLTF